This T cell receptor beta chain was identified during a study of radiation and T cells in renal cell carcinoma. Time point denoted: blood 4 weeks post-SBRT, at nephrectomy. Regarding treatment: 15 Gy SBRT to primary tumor, nephrectomy 4 weeks later. This clone was seen a handful of times. Using immunoSEQ multiplex PCR, the repertoire was profiled, and TCRdb retains in-frame clones only, with some absent. This sample has roughly 92,000 clones, with about 79% found just once. The sequence was obtained from a man between 60 and 75 years old with renal cell carcinoma. The starting material was blood, obtained from a patient whose treatment included radiotherapy and nephrectomy.

The CDR3 here is CAWSPSRGDQPQHF. The CDR3 nucleotides are TGTGCCTGGAGTCCCTCAAGAGGGGATCAGCCCCAGCATTTT. V and J are TRBV30 and TRBJ1-5, with D possibly being TRBD1 (5 bases). V gave up 2 bases and J gave up 5 bases, with 13 bases separating them. CDR1 and CDR2 (germline): GTSNPN, SVGIG (reference sequence). This CDR3 comprises 14 residues.